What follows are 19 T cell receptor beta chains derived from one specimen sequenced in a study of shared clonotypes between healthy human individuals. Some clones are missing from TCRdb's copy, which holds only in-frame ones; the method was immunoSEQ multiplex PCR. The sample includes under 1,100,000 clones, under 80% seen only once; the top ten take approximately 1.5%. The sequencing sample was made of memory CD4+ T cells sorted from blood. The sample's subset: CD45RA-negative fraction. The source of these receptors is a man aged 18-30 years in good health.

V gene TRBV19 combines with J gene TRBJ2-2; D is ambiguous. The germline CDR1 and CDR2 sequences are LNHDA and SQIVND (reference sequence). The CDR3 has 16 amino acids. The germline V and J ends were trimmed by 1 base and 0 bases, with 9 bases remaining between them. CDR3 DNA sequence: TGTGCCAGTAGTATAGCCTCTGTCGCGAACACCGGGGAGCTGTTTTTT. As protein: CASSIASVANTGELFF.

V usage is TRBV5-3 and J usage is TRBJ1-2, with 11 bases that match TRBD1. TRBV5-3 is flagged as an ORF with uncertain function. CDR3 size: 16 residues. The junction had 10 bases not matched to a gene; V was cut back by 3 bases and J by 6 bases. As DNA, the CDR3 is TGTGCCAGAAGCTCCCCCGGGACAGGGGGTTACGATGGCTACACCTTC. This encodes CARSSPGTGGYDGYTF.

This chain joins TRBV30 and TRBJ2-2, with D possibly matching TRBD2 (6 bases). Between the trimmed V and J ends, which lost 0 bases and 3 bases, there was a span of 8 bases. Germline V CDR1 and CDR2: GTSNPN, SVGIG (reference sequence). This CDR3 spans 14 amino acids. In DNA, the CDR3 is TGTGCCTGGAGTGTGGCGGGGTACACCGGGGAGCTGTTTTTT. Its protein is CAWSVAGYTGELFF.

CDR3 in DNA: TGTGCCAGCAGCTTGGTCAACAGGGAGGGCGAGCAGTACTTC. This codes for CASSLVNREGEQYF. The chain carries TRBV5-6 and TRBJ2-7; tentatively, D is TRBD2 (7 bases). Trimming removed 0 bases from V and 6 bases from J, with 13 bases in between. This CDR3 contains 14 residues. Per the germline V gene, CDR1 is SGHDT and CDR2 is YYEEEE.

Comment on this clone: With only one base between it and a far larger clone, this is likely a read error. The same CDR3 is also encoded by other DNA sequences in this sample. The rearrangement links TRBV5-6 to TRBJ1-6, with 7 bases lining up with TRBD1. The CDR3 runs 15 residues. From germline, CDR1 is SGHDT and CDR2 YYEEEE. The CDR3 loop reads CASSRTSGQGVSLHF. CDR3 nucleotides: TGTGCTAGCAGCCGGACTTCCGGGCAGGGGGTATCCCTCCACTTT.

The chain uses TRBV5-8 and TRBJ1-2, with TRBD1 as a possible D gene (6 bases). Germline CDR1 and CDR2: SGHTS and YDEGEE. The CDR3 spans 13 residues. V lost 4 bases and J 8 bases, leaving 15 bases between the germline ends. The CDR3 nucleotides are TGTGCCAGCAGCGCCAGGGGCCAAGGGGGCTACACCTTC. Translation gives CASSARGQGGYTF.

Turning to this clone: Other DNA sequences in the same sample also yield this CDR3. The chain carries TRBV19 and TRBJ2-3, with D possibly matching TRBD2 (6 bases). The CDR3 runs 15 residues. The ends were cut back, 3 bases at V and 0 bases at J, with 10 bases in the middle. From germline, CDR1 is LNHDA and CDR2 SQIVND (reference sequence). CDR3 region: CASSMGSGSTDTQYF. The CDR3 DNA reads TGTGCCAGTAGTATGGGAAGCGGGAGCACAGATACGCAGTATTTT.

The CDR3 loop is CASSDAGGAGGYTF. The CDR3 DNA is TGTGCCAGCAGTGACGCGGGGGGGGCAGGCGGCTACACCTTC. The rearrangement joins TRBV6-5 to TRBJ1-2; maybe TRBD1 (6 bases). The CDR3 is 14 residues long. The V end was cut by 5 bases, the J end by 8 bases, with 18 bases between. Per germline, CDR1 MNHEY and CDR2 SVGAGI.

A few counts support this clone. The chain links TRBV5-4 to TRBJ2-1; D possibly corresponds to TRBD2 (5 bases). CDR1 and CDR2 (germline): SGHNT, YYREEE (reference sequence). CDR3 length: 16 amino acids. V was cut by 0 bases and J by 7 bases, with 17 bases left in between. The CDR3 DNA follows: TGTGCCAGCAGCTTGGGAGGGCTAATGGATCGGAATGAGCAGTTCTTC. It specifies CASSLGGLMDRNEQFF.

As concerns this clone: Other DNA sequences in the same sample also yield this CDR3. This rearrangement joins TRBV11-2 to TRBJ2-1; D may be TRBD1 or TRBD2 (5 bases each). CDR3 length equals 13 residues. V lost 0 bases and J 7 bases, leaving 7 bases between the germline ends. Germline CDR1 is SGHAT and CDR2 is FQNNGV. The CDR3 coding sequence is TGTGCCAGCAGCTTAGACAGGGAGAATGAGCAGTTCTTC. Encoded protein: CASSLDRENEQFF.

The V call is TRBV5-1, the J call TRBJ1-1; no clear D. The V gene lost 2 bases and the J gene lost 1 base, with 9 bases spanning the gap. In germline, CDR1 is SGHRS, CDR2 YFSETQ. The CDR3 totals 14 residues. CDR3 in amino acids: CASSFSLRNTEAFF. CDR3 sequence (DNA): TGCGCCAGCAGCTTCTCACTGAGGAACACTGAAGCTTTCTTT.

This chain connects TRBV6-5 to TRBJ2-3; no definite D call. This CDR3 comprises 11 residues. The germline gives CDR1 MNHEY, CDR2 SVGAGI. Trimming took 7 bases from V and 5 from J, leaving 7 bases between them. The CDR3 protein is CASIKGDTQYF. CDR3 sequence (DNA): TGTGCCAGCATCAAAGGAGATACGCAGTATTTT.

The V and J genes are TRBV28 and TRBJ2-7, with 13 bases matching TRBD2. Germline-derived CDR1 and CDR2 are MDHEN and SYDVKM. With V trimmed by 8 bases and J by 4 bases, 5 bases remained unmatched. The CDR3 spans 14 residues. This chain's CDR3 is CASRTSGGNYEQYF. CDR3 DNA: TGTGCCAGCCGGACTAGCGGGGGTAATTACGAGCAGTACTTC.

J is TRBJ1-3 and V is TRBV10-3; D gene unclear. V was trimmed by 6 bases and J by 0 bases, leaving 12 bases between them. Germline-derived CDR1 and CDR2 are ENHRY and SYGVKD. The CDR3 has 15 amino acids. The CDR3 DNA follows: TGTGCCATCAGCCCCTACTTAAGCTCTGGAAACACCATATATTTT. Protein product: CAISPYLSSGNTIYF.

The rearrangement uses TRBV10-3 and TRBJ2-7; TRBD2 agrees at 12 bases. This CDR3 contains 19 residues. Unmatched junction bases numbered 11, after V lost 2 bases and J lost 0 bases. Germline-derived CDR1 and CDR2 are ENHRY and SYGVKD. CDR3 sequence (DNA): TGTGCCATCAGTGAGACATACAGTACTAGCGGGGGGAACTCCTACGAGCAGTACTTC. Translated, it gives CAISETYSTSGGNSYEQYF.

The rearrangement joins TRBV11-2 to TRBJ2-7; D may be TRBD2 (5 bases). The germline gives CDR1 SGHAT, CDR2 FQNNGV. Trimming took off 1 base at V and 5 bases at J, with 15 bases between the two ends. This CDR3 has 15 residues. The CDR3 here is CASSLGGAAAHEQYF. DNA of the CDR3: TGTGCCAGCAGCTTAGGGGGAGCAGCAGCCCACGAGCAGTACTTC.

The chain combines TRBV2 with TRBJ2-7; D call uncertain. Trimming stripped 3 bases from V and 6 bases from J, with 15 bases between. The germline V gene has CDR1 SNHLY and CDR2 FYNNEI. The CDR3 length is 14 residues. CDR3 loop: CASSDVGIGIEQYF. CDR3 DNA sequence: TGTGCCAGCAGTGACGTAGGGATTGGGATCGAGCAGTACTTC.

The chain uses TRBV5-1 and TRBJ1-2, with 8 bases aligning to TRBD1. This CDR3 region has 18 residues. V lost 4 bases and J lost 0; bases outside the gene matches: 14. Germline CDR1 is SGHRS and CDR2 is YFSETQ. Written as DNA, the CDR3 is TGCGCCAGCAGCCCTCCGGTTGGACAGGGACCAGCTAACTATGGCTACACCTTC. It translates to CASSPPVGQGPANYGYTF.

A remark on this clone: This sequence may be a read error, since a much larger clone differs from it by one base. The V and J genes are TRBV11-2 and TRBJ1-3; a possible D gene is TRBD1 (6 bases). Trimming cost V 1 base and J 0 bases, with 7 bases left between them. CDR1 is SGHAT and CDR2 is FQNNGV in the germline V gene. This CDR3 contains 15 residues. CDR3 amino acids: CASSLGRGSGNTIYF. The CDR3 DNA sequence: TGTGCCAGCAGCTTAGGCAGGGGCTCTGGAAACACCATATATTTT.